These 26 T cell receptor beta chains came from one sample sequenced in a study of immune evolution from preneoplasia to lung adenocarcinoma. TCRdb keeps only in-frame clones here, not all; method: immunoSEQ multiplex PCR. The sample lists around 25,000 clones, approximately 74% occurring once. The specimen sequenced was FFPE invasive lung adenocarcinoma tissue. These receptors were obtained from a person between 55 and 70 years old with invasive lung adenocarcinoma. Some clones in this sample may be carry-over from other donors' samples.

V gene TRBV5-5 combines with J gene TRBJ1-2, with a weak D call TRBD1 (6 bases). V shed 4 bases and J shed 8 bases, with 18 bases lying between them. Looked up from germline, CDR1 is SGHKS and CDR2 is YYEKEE (reference sequence). The CDR3 runs 14 residues. In nucleotides, the CDR3 is TGTGCCAGCAGCACAGAACAGGGACGGGGCGGCTACACCTTC. As protein: CASSTEQGRGGYTF.

The chain combines TRBV27 with TRBJ1-3; unclear D gene. The CDR3 has 15 amino acids. V shed 4 bases and J shed 2 bases, with 12 bases lying between them. Germline V lookup: CDR1 MNHEY, CDR2 SMNVEV (reference sequence). This CDR3 is CASSSWEGAGNTIYF. DNA for the CDR3: TGTGCCAGCAGTTCCTGGGAGGGTGCTGGAAACACCATATATTTT.

This chain joins TRBV7-6 and TRBJ2-1; D is possibly TRBD1 (6 bases). CDR1 and CDR2 from the germline V gene are SGHVS and FNYEAQ. V lost 1 base and J 9 bases, leaving 10 bases between the germline ends. The CDR3 contains 13 residues. The CDR3 here is CASSLVQGTEQFF. The DNA for the CDR3 is TGTGCCAGCAGCTTAGTTCAGGGGACTGAGCAGTTCTTC.

The rearrangement joins TRBV11-3 to TRBJ2-2, with D unclear. The CDR3 covers 12 residues. The germline V and J ends were trimmed by 4 bases and 3 bases, with 3 bases remaining between them. Germline loops: CDR1 SGHNT, CDR2 YENEEA. CDR3 sequence: CASSSYTGELFF. DNA of the CDR3: TGTGCCAGCAGCTCCTACACCGGGGAGCTGTTTTTT.

V and J are TRBV6-6 and TRBJ2-5; maybe TRBD1 (5 bases). Trimming shortened V by 0 bases and J by 5 bases, and 13 bases separated the two germline ends. Germline-derived CDR1 and CDR2 are MNHNY and SVGAGI (reference sequence). The CDR3 contains 15 residues. The CDR3 DNA follows: TGTGCCAGCAGTTACTCGACTGGGGCTTGGGAGACCCAGTACTTC. Protein product: CASSYSTGAWETQYF.

This clone was seen more than once but under ten times. The rearrangement links TRBV10-1 to TRBJ2-1; D is possibly TRBD2 (5 bases). The germline V and J ends were trimmed by 0 bases and 12 bases, with 9 bases remaining between them. Per germline, CDR1 WNHNN and CDR2 SYGVQD (reference sequence). The CDR3 runs 12 residues. The CDR3 DNA is TGCGCCAGCAGTGAGTCCAGCGGTTGGCAGTTCTTC. Translation: CASSESSGWQFF.

The CDR3 protein is CASSRDRGGGYTF. In DNA, the CDR3 is TGTGCCAGCAGCCGCGACAGGGGGGGTGGCTACACCTTC. This chain uses TRBV11-2 with TRBJ1-2; 9 nucleotides line up with TRBD1. The CDR3 has 13 residues. In germline, CDR1 is SGHAT, CDR2 FQNNGV. With 5 bases clipped from V and 7 bases from J, the junction kept 5 bases outside the gene matches.

This sequence joins TRBV7-8 and TRBJ1-1; D ambiguous. Germline V lookup: CDR1 SGHVS, CDR2 FQNEAQ. The CDR3 loop spans 13 amino acids. V shed 1 base and J shed 1 base, with 4 bases lying between them. The CDR3 loop reads CASSLGQNTEAFF. In DNA form, the CDR3 reads TGTGCCAGCAGCTTAGGACAGAACACTGAAGCTTTCTTT.

This clone is medium-sized. J is TRBJ2-2 and V is TRBV5-6, with TRBD1 identical over 8 bases. There are 15 residues in the CDR3. V shed 6 bases, J shed 3 bases, and the junction held 7 bases outside the gene matches. Germline CDR1 reads SGHDT; CDR2 reads YYEEEE. CDR3 nucleotide sequence: TGTGCCAGCAAACCAGGGACAGGTTACACCGGGGAGCTGTTTTTT. Amino acids: CASKPGTGYTGELFF.

A word on this clone: The same CDR3 arises from other DNA sequences in this sample as well. This chain connects TRBV4-2 to TRBJ2-3; unclear D gene. This CDR3 has 14 residues. Looked up from germline, CDR1 is LGHNA and CDR2 is YNFKEQ. Trimming stripped 1 base from V and 1 base from J, with 6 bases between. The CDR3 DNA is TGTGCCAGCAGCCAAGGAAGGGGCACAGATACGCAGTATTTT. It encodes CASSQGRGTDTQYF.

The CDR3 coding sequence is TGTGCCAGCAGTTTGGGGGGGCAGAGCACTGAAGCTTTCTTT. Protein sequence: CASSLGGQSTEAFF. This chain joins TRBV28 and TRBJ1-1; D is possibly TRBD1 (6 bases). V lost 3 bases, J lost 4 bases, and 12 bases lay in between. The CDR3 is 14 amino acids. Germline CDR1 and CDR2: MDHEN and SYDVKM.

This chain connects TRBV5-6 to TRBJ1-5, with D perhaps TRBD1 (5 bases). V was pared by 4 bases and J by 5 bases, with 13 bases between. Germline-derived CDR1 and CDR2 are SGHDT and YYEEEE. This CDR3 contains 14 residues. Here the CDR3 reads CASSPLGGDQPQHF. The CDR3 DNA reads as TGTGCCAGCAGCCCCCTTGGGGGGGATCAGCCCCAGCATTTT.

The genes are TRBV15 and TRBJ2-5; the D gene could be TRBD1 or TRBD2 (5 bases each). The germline V and J ends were trimmed by 3 bases and 5 bases, with 10 bases remaining between them. CDR1 is LNHNV and CDR2 is YYDKDF in the germline V gene (reference sequence). This CDR3 comprises 13 residues. CDR3 sequence reads: CATSRRGAETQYF. CDR3 coding DNA: TGTGCCACCAGCAGGAGGGGAGCGGAGACCCAGTACTTC.

The chain has TRBV4-1 and TRBJ2-1, with D unresolved. There are 12 residues in the CDR3. The germline V gene encodes CDR1 MGHRA and CDR2 YSYEKL. Trimming took 0 bases from V and 6 from J, leaving 3 bases between them. This CDR3 reads CASSQDSNEQFF. The CDR3 DNA is TGCGCCAGCAGCCAAGACTCCAATGAGCAGTTCTTC.

This clone was counted a single time. V usage is TRBV7-9 and J usage is TRBJ1-1; tentatively, D is TRBD1 (6 bases). This CDR3 has 16 amino acids. The germline V gene has CDR1 SEHNR and CDR2 FQNEAQ (reference sequence). Trimming left V 1 base short and J 6 bases short, with 18 bases between. The CDR3 region has the DNA TGTGCCAGCAGCTTAGTCGCAGCAGGGGATCGCGCTGAAGCTTTCTTT. It is translated as CASSLVAAGDRAEAFF.

V is TRBV28 and J is TRBJ1-5; D is possibly TRBD1 (5 bases). V was shortened by 5 bases and J by 1 base, with 12 bases between the two germline ends. This CDR3 contains 15 residues. Germline CDR1 MDHEN, CDR2 SYDVKM. CDR3 nucleotide sequence: TGTGCCAGCAGTCCCGCCAGGGAAAGCAATCAGCCCCAGCATTTT. Translated, it gives CASSPARESNQPQHF.

The J gene is TRBJ2-7, the V gene TRBV5-6; 8 bases are shared with TRBD1. Trimming removed 0 bases from V and 6 bases from J; junction bases left unmatched: 8. The CDR3 sequence is 15 residues long. Germline V lookup: CDR1 SGHDT, CDR2 YYEEEE. CDR3 amino acids: CASSLGRGPLGEQYF. The CDR3 coding sequence is TGTGCCAGCAGCTTGGGCAGGGGGCCCCTAGGCGAGCAGTACTTC.

The chain combines TRBV10-3 with TRBJ2-6; 8 bases match TRBD2. The V gene's germline CDR1 is ENHRY and CDR2 SYGVKD. V lost 4 bases and J lost 4; bases outside the gene matches: 9. The CDR3 covers 17 residues. The CDR3 sequence: CAISGRAGAPGANVLTF. The DNA for the CDR3 is TGTGCCATCAGTGGACGAGCGGGAGCTCCCGGGGCCAACGTCCTGACTTTC.

This clone occurred once. One end of the junction is discordant with germline, which a read error may explain. This rearrangement joins TRBV29-1 to TRBJ2-5, with D unclear. The CDR3 has 14 residues. The germline gives CDR1 SQVTM, CDR2 ANQGSEA. Written as DNA, the CDR3 is TGCAGTGTTGGGTCCGCGGTGGAAGGAGAGACCCAGTACTTC. Translating gives CSVGSAVEGETQYF.

The genes are TRBV6-5 and TRBJ2-6; no reliable D call. V gave up 8 bases and J gave up 0 bases, with 11 bases separating them. The CDR3 is 15 residues long. From germline, CDR1 is MNHEY and CDR2 SVGAGI. In DNA, the CDR3 is TGTGCCAGCGGGCACAGCGACTCTGGGGCCAACGTCCTGACTTTC. It specifies CASGHSDSGANVLTF.

The chain has TRBV11-2 and TRBJ2-5; 11 bases fit TRBD1. This CDR3 is 16 amino acids long. V trimming: 2 bases; J trimming: 2 bases; junction bases outside the gene matches: 4. Germline V gene sequence: CDR1 SGHAT, CDR2 FQNNGV. The CDR3 region has the DNA TGTGCCAGCAGCTTACCGGGACAGGGGGTGCAAGAGACCCAGTACTTC. Translated, it gives CASSLPGQGVQETQYF.

This clone came up a few times. V usage is TRBV5-8 and J usage is TRBJ1-1; perhaps TRBD1 as D (5 bases). This CDR3 spans 16 amino acids. Germline V lookup: CDR1 SGHTS, CDR2 YDEGEE. With 3 bases removed from V and 1 base from J, the gap between germline ends came to 16 bases. CDR3 protein: CASSSWGRAENTEAFF. The CDR3 DNA is TGTGCCAGCAGCTCATGGGGCAGGGCAGAGAACACTGAAGCTTTCTTT.

As DNA, the CDR3 is TGTGCCAGCAGACCCGCAGGGGCAATAGTCTACGAGCAGTACTTC. Encoded protein: CASRPAGAIVYEQYF. The genes are TRBV6-5 and TRBJ2-7, with a tentative D call TRBD1 (6 bases). This CDR3 region has 15 residues. Germline V lookup: CDR1 MNHEY, CDR2 SVGAGI. The V end was cut by 6 bases, the J end by 3 bases, with 18 bases between.

The rearrangement links TRBV7-9 to TRBJ1-1, with D perhaps matching TRBD1 (5 bases). V dropped 4 bases and J dropped 11 bases, with 17 bases sitting between them. The germline V gene has CDR1 SEHNR and CDR2 FQNEAQ (reference sequence). The CDR3 sequence is 13 residues long. This CDR3 is CASSSPGLGFAFF. In DNA, the CDR3 is TGTGCCAGCAGCTCGCCGGGACTAGGGTTTGCTTTCTTT.

Here the CDR3 DNA reads TGTGCCTGGAACAACCCGGGAGACTTCTACGAGCAGTACTTC. Amino acids: CAWNNPGDFYEQYF. This rearrangement joins TRBV30 to TRBJ2-7; D may be TRBD2 (6 bases). The CDR3 consists of 14 residues. Trimming removed 4 bases at V and 3 bases at J, with 16 bases between. Germline CDR1 is GTSNPN and CDR2 is SVGIG (reference sequence). Full variable domain (remainder filled in from reference TRBV30 and TRBJ2-7): SQTIHQWPATLVQPVGSPLSLECTVEGTSNPNLYWYRQAAGRGLQLLFYSVGIGQISSEVPQNLSASRPQDRQFILSSKKLLLSDSGFYLCAWNNPGDFYEQYFGPGTRLTVT.

J is TRBJ1-5 and V is TRBV6-5; perhaps TRBD1 as D (5 bases). Germline assignment: CDR1 MNHEY and CDR2 SVGAGI. Trimming shortened V by 6 bases and J by 3 bases, and 9 bases separated the two germline ends. The CDR3 is 13 residues long. The CDR3 sequence is CASRDSFNQPQHF. The CDR3 DNA reads TGTGCCAGCAGAGACAGCTTCAATCAGCCCCAGCATTTT.